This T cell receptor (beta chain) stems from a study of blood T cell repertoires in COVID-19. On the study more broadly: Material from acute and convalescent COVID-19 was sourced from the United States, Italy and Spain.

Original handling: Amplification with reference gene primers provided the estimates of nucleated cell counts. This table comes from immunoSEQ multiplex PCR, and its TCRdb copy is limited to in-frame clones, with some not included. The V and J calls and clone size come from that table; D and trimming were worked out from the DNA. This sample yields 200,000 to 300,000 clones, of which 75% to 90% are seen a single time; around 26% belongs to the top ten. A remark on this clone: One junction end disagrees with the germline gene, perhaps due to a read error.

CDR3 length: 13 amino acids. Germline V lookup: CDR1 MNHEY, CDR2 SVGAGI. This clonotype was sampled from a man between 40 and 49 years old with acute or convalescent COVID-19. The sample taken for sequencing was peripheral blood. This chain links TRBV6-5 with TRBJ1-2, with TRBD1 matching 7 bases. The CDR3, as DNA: TGTGCCAGCAGTTACCTCTCGGACAGGAGCCTATTCTTC. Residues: CASSYLSDRSLFF.